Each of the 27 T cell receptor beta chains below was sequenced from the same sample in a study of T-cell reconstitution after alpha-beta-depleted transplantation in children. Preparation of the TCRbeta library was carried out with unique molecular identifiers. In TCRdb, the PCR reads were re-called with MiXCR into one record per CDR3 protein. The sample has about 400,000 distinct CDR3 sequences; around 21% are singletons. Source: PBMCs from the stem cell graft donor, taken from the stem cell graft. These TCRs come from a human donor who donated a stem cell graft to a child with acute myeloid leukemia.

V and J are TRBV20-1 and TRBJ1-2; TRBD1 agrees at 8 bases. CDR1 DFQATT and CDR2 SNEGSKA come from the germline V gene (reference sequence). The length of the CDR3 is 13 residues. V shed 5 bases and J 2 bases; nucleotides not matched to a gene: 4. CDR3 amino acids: CSAQGALNYGYTF. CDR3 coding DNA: TGCAGTGCTCAGGGGGCCCTAAACTATGGCTACACCTTC.

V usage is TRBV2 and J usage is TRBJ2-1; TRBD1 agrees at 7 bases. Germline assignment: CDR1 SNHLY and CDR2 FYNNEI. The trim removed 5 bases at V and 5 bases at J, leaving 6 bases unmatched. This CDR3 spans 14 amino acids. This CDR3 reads CASSTGTANNEQFF. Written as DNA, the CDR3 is TGTGCCAGCAGTACCGGGACAGCGAACAATGAGCAGTTCTTC.

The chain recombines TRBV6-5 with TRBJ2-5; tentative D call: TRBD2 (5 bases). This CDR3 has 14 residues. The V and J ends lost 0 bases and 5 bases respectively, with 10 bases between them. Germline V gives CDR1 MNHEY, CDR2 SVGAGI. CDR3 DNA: TGTGCCAGCAGTTACTCAACTAGTTCGGAGACCCAGTACTTC. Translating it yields CASSYSTSSETQYF.

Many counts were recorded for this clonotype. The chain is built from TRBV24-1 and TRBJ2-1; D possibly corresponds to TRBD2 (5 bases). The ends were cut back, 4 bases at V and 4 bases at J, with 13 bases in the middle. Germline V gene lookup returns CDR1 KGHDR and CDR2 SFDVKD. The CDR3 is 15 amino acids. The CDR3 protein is CATSERTGSYNEQFF. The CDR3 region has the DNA TGTGCCACCAGTGAGCGGACGGGGTCGTACAATGAGCAGTTCTTC.

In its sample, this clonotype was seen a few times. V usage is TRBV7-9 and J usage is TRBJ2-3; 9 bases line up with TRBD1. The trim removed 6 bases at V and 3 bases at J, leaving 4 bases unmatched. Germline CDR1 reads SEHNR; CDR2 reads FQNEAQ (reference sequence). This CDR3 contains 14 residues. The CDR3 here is CASRPGQGTDTQYF. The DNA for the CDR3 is TGTGCCAGCAGACCGGGACAGGGAACAGATACGCAGTATTTT.

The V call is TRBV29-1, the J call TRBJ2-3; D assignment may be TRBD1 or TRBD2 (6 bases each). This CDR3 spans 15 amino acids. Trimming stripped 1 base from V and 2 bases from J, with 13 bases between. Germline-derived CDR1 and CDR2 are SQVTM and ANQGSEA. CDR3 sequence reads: CSVEVTGTFTDTQYF. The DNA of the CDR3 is TGCAGCGTTGAAGTAACAGGGACTTTCACAGATACGCAGTATTTT.

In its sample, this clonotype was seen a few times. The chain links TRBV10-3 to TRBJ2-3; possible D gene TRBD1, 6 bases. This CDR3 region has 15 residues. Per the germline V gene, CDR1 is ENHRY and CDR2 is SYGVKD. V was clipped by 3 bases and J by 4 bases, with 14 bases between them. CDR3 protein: CAISEGTTGADTQYF. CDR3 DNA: TGTGCCATCAGTGAAGGGACAACCGGGGCAGATACGCAGTATTTT.

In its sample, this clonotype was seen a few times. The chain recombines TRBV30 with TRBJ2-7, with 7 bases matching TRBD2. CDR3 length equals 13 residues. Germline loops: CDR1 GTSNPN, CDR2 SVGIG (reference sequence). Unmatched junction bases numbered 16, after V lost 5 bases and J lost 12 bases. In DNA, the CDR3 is TGTGCCTGGGCCCCGGGGGGAGCCCGTGTTGGGTACTTC. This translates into CAWAPGGARVGYF. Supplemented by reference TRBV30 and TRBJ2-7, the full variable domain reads SQTIHQWPATLVQPVGSPLSLECTVEGTSNPNLYWYRQAAGRGLQLLFYSVGIGQISSEVPQNLSASRPQDRQFILSSKKLLLSDSGFYLCAWAPGGARVGYFGPGTRLTVT.

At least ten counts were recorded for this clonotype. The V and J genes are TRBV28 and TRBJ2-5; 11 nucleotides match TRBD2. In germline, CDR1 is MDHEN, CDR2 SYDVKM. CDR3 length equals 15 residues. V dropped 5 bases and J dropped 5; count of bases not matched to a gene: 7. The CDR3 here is CASSPSLAGEETQYF. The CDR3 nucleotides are TGTGCCAGCAGTCCATCACTAGCGGGAGAGGAGACCCAGTACTTC.

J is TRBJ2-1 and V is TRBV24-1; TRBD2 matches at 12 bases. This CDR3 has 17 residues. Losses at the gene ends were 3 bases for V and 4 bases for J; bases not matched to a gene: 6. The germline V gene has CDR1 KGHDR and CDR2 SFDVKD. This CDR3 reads CATSDPGTSGLYNEQFF. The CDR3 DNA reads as TGTGCCACCAGTGATCCCGGGACTAGCGGGCTTTACAATGAGCAGTTCTTC.

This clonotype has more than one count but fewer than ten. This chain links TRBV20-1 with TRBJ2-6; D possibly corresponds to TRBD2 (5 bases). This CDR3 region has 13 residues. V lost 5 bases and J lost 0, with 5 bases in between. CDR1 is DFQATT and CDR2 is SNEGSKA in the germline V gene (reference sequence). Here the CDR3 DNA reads TGCAGTGCTCGGGACTCTGGGGCCAACGTCCTGACTTTC. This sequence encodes CSARDSGANVLTF.

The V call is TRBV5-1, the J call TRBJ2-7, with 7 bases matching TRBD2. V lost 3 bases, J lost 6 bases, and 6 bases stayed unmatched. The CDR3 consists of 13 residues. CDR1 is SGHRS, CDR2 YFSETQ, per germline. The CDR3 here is CASSSGGSREQYF. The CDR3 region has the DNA TGCGCCAGCAGCTCCGGGGGGTCGCGCGAGCAGTACTTC.

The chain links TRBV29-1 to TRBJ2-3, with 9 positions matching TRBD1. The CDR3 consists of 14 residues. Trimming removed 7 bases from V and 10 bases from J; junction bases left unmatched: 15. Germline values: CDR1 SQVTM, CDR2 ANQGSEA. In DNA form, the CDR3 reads TGCAGCGCTATGACAGGGGGATCGGCCGCGGCGCAGTATTTT. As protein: CSAMTGGSAAAQYF.

CDR3 sequence reads: CSVRTGASKTQYF. The CDR3 DNA is TGCAGCGTCCGGACAGGGGCCAGTAAGACCCAGTACTTC. The chain joins TRBV29-1 to TRBJ2-5; 9 bases line up with TRBD1. Per the germline V gene, CDR1 is SQVTM and CDR2 is ANQGSEA. The trim removed 6 bases at V and 6 bases at J, leaving 8 bases unmatched. The CDR3 is 13 residues long.

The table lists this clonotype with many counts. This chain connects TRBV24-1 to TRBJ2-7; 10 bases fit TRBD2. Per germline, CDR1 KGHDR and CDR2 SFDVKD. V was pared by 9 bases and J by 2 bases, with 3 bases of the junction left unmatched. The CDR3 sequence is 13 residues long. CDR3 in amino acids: CATAAGGAYEQYF. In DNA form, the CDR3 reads TGTGCCACCGCAGCGGGAGGGGCCTACGAGCAGTACTTC.

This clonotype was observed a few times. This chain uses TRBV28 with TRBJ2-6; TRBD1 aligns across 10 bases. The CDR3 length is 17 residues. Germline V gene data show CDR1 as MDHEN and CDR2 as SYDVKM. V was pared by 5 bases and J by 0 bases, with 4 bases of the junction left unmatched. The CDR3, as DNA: TGTGCCAGCAGTCCGGACAGGGGGAGCTCTGGGGCCAACGTCCTGACTTTC. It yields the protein CASSPDRGSSGANVLTF.

CDR3 in DNA: TGTGCCAGCAGCCCGACAGATACCTACAATGAGCAGTTCTTC. Protein: CASSPTDTYNEQFF. The chain couples TRBV7-7 to TRBJ2-1; D may be TRBD1 (5 bases). This CDR3 has 14 amino acids. The germline V and J ends were trimmed by 5 bases and 2 bases, with 10 bases remaining between them. Germline CDR1 reads SSHAT; CDR2 reads FNYEAQ (reference sequence).

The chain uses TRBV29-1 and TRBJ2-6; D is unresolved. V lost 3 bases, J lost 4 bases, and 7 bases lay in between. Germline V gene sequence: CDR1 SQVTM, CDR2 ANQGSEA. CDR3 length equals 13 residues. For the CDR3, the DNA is TGCAGCGTTGAGCAGTCAGGGGCCAACGTCCTGACTTTC. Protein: CSVEQSGANVLTF.

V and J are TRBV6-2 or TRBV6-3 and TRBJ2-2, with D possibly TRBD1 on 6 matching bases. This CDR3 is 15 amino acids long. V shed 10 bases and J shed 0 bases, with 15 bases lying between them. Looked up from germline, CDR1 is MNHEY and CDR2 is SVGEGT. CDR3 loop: CATKDSTTNTGELFF. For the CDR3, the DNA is TGTGCCACGAAGGACAGCACCACGAACACCGGGGAGCTGTTTTTT.

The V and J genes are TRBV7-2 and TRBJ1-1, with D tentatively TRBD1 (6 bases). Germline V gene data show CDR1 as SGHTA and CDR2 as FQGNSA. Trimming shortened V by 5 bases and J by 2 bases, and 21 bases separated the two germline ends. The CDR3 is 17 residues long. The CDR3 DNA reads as TGTGCCAGCAGCCCTGGGGGGCAGGGGTGGGCCAACACTGAAGCTTTCTTT. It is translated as CASSPGGQGWANTEAFF.

This CDR3 is CASSQGAPGNTIYF. CDR3 coding DNA: TGTGCCAGCAGTCAGGGGGCGCCCGGAAACACCATATATTTT. The chain links TRBV6-1 to TRBJ1-3; 8 positions agree with TRBD1. The CDR3 length is 14 residues. V shed 5 bases, J shed 4 bases, and the junction held 4 bases outside the gene matches. Germline values: CDR1 MNHNS, CDR2 SASEGT.

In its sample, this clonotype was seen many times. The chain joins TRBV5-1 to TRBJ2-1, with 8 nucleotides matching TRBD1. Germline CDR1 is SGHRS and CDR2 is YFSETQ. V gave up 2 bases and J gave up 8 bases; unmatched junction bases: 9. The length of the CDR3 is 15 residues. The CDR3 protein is CASSFAGQVIDEQFF. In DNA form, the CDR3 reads TGCGCCAGCAGCTTCGCGGGACAGGTCATCGATGAGCAGTTCTTC.

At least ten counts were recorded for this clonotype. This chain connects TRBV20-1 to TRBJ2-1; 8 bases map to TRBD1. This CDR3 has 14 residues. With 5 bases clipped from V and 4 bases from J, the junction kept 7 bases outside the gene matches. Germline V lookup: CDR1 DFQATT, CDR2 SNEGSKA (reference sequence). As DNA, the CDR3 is TGCAGTGCTGTCCGGGACAGGCATTACAATGAGCAGTTCTTC. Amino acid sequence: CSAVRDRHYNEQFF.

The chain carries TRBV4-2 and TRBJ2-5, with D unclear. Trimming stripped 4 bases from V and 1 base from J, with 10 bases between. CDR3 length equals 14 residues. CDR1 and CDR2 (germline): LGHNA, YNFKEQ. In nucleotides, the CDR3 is TGTGCCAGCAGCCCCCTGGTCCTCCAAGAGACCCAGTACTTC. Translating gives CASSPLVLQETQYF.

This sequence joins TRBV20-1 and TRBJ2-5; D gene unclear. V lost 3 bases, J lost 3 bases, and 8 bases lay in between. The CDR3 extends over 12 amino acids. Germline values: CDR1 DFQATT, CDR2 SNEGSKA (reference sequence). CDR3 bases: TGCAGTGCTAGTAGACTTGAAGAGACCCAGTACTTC. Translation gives CSASRLEETQYF.

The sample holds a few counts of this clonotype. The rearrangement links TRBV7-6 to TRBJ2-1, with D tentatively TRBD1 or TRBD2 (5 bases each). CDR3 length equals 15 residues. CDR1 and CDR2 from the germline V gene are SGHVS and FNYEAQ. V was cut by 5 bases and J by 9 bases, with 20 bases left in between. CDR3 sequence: CASSLGTKPSVEQFF. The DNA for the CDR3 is TGTGCCAGCAGCCTTGGGACCAAACCCTCGGTTGAGCAGTTCTTC.

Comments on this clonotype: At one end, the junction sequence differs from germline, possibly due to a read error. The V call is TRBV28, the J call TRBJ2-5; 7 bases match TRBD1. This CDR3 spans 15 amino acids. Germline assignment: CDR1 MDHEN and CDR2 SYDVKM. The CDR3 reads CASSLYAGGQETQYF. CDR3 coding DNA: TGTGCCAGCAGCTTATACGCAGGGGGCCAAGAGACCCAGTACTTC.